This T cell receptor (beta chain) was recovered during a study of blood T cell repertoires in COVID-19 (TCRdb year 2020). About the full investigation: Samples covering the acute and convalescent phases of COVID-19 were provided by collaborators in the United States, Italy and Spain. Where available, HLA class I and class II types were taken from metadata supplied by the sample provider and were not determined by assay-based typing. Subjects who had been exposed to COVID-19, were actively infected with it, or had recovered from it provided the deeply sampled blood TCRbeta repertoires that made up the dataset. A freely available public database, intended as a resource for researchers studying the immune response to SARS-CoV-2, is where the repertoires were released. The samples were drawn from the first 160 participants of the ongoing ImmuneRACE study and from 1,254 subjects provided by 6 global collaborators. The prospective study material was composed of cDNA or gDNA derived from T cells, B-cell-depleted T cells, or PBMCs. A de-identified subject ID, COVID-19 status, age in years and sex were almost always included in the sample metadata. The paper's findings and limits, for the study overall: Clinical and demographic metadata were provided uncurated, with the amount varying by source and participant.

TCRbeta CDR3 regions were amplified from genomic DNA using the immunoSEQ Assay, a bias-controlled multiplex PCR. Turning to the authors' computational methods: The number of nucleated cells in each sample was estimated by amplification of reference gene primers within the assay. To quantify the absolute abundance of each unique TCRbeta CDR3 rearrangement, sequence reads were collapsed and filtered. For each sample, productive Simpson clonality was calculated as the square root of Simpson's diversity index over productive rearrangements. TCRdb took over this immuneACCESS table, retaining in-frame rearrangements with V and J assigned. Such tables are incomplete; in checked studies, under half of the missing clones stem from an unresolved V gene, and the remainder is unexplained. D and trimming were read from the DNA, whereas the V and J calls and clone size are those reported in that table. This sample holds roughly 220,000 clones; less than 90% were observed only once. Jointly, the top ten make up approximately 6.8% of the sample.

Turning to this clone: Its antigen has not been determined. Nothing much larger sits one base from this clone, and base qualities are not available.

Participants in the prospective study were aged 18 to 89 years, lived in about two dozen United States geographic areas, and enrolled through a virtual design. Cohort assignment in the prospective study relied on participant-reported clinical history from a screening survey and a study questionnaire. Recovered participants in ImmuneRACE Cohort 3 were defined by two consecutive negative NP/OP PCR tests, clearance by a healthcare professional, or resolution of symptoms. Mobile phlebotomists in the prospective study collected whole blood, serum and a nasopharyngeal or oropharyngeal swab from every participant. Participants in the prospective study had the option to provide additional blood draws and questionnaires over a roughly two-month period. Before DNA extraction, blood samples from the prospective study were shipped at room temperature or frozen. The sequence was obtained from a middle-aged woman who had recovered from COVID-19. Sequenced input: PBMCs or T cells enriched from blood (not recorded which).

The CDR3 reads CASSLQGAPGNTIYF. The bases read TGTGCCAGCAGCTTACAGGGGGCGCCTGGAAACACCATATATTTT. The rearrangement joined TRBV7-2 to TRBJ1-3; TRBD1 lines up with 8 middle nucleotides. From V the trimming removes 2 bases and from J it removes 2 bases, while the gene matches leave 2 bases of the junction unaccounted for. From the germline V gene, CDR1 is SGHTA and CDR2 is FQGNSA. From cysteine to phenylalanine, the CDR3 is 15 amino acids long. CDR3 DNA is the only sequence kept; it has 45 bases, read in frame from the first base.